A single T cell receptor (beta chain) is shown here with its context. Its antigen is unidentified. V lost 3 bases to trimming and J lost 5 bases; unmatched junction nucleotides: 7. The CDR3 is 16 amino acids. Germline values: CDR1 LGHNA, CDR2 YNFKEQ. Sequencing used immunoSEQ multiplex PCR; TCRdb keeps in-frame clones, though not all of them. The repertoire includes about 45,000 clones, around 81% of them detected once, and under 20% sits in the top ten. The sample is drawn from a study of T cells in localized non-small cell lung cancer. Study outcomes and limitations: Multi-region tumor sequencing was not done, so intratumor heterogeneity could not be excluded.

This chain joins TRBV4-2 and TRBJ2-7; TRBD2 matches at 13 bases. The clonotype originates from a man aged 35 to 69 with stage III lung adenocarcinoma. The specimen comprised peripheral blood mononuclear cells, sampled before any cancer treatment. The CDR3 nucleotides are TGTGCCAGCAGCCAGGGCGGACTAGCGGGGGATCACGAGCAGTACTTC. It is translated as CASSQGGLAGDHEQYF.